This entry is about one TCR beta chain. The sample holds many counts of this clonotype. Its target antigen remains unknown. Per-base qualities were not stored, and no clone one base away is much larger. The time point label corresponds to: blood at routine non-recurrence follow-up after resection. Without any cell sorting, TCR sequencing was performed on whole RNA extracted either from tumor and nontumor lung tissue or from cryopreserved PBMC samples. Only patients with enough RNA available from two or more tumor regions were chosen for TCR sequencing. This entry comes from a study of spatial heterogeneity in lung cancer (dated by TCRdb to between 2018 and 2020). With regard to the full study: Samples were obtained from approximately 77 patients with early-stage, untreated non-small cell lung cancer from the lung TRACERx cohort. More beta-chain than alpha-chain transcripts were consistently detected, likely reflecting higher beta-chain transcript abundance. In the raw uncorrected reads, each unique combination of TCR and UMI appeared on average more than ten times. Both alpha and beta chains were TCR-sequenced in 220 or so tumor regions, about 69 matched nontumor lung samples and more than 50 PBMC samples obtained at surgery. Nonsynonymous mutation counts, determined by whole-exome sequencing of tumor tissue, were related to TCR repertoire features. In non-small cell lung cancer, the study quantitatively compared TCR alpha and beta repertoires across several tumor regions, matched nontumor lung, and blood. Follow-up PBMC samples were sequenced whenever available, with the median time to follow-up being 2 to 3 years after resection.

Overall study results and their limits: Confirming at a functional level the hypothesis that regional TCRs recognize regional mutations was considered to require additional single-cell paired TCR alpha and beta sequencing. Comparisons of baseline and follow-up blood repertoires included only approximately 14 patients. Ubiquitous expanded tumor TCRs were detected in blood more often at tumor resection than at routine follow-up.

Library preparation employed 5' RACE. The sequencing machine was a NextSeq 500. The TCR library protocol attached a unique molecular identifier to each TCR cDNA molecule to allow correction of PCR and sequencing errors. The study's own analysis went as follows. TCR identification, UMI-based error correction and CDR3 extraction were all carried out with Decombinator tools. TCRs above a frequency of 2 per 1,000, corresponding to the top 1% of the tumor frequency distribution, were defined as expanded. Renyi diversity was computed with the R vegan package after each repertoire had been subsampled 100 times to 5,000 TCRs. CDR3 similarity networks were built from amino acid triplet string-kernel similarity, connecting CDR3s with pairwise similarity above 0.82. In TCRdb, the public reads were trimmed at Q25 with fastp and aligned with MiXCR, with productive beta chains retained. Each record represents a unique CDR3 protein, reported with the most common genes and DNA among its rows. Here the V and J calls rest on TCRdb's processing, not on the authors' analysis. Across this sample there are around 18,000 distinct CDR3 sequences, with less than 9.5% seen only once. Roughly 20% of the sample is held by the ten biggest clonotypes.

The germline V gene gives CDR1 as SGHRS and CDR2 as YFSETQ. The CDR3 has 14 amino acids, counting the end cysteine and phenylalanine. Only the CDR3 DNA stays, 42 bases, in frame from base 1. V lost 4 bases and J lost 7 bases; the stretch between them is 18 bases long. Recombination connected TRBV5-1 to TRBJ2-7; the D region may be TRBD1 or TRBD2, each matching 5 bases equally. Sequenced here: PBMCs, sampled at follow-up. This TCR was sampled from a male donor with early-stage non-small cell lung cancer. The base sequence is TGCGCCAGCAGCGGGAATGGGACCCCAGCGGAGCAGTACTTC. Its protein product is CASSGNGTPAEQYF. Outside the CDR3, residues come from the reference TRBV5-1 and TRBJ2-7 proteins, so the full variable domain is: KAGVTQTPRYLIKTRGQQVTLSCSPISGHRSVSWYQQTPGQGLQFLFEYFSETQRNKGNFPGRFSGRQFSNSRSEMNVSTLELGDSALYLCASSGNGTPAEQYFGPGTRLTVT.